A selection of T cell receptor beta chains follows, all from one sample in a study of blood T cell repertoires in COVID-19. Assay used: immunoSEQ multiplex PCR; TCRdb lists only in-frame clones, some missing. This sample has around 160,000 clones, with about 81% found just once. Sequencing input: peripheral blood. The receptors shown here come from a man aged 55 to 70 with active or convalescent COVID-19. The CDR3 runs from the conserved cysteine through the conserved F or W. A D gene is named only where the DNA matches it firmly. The size entry is marked missing in some rows and otherwise reads once, few, many or a size class.

clone_size j_call v_call d_call cdr3_nt cdr3_aa
. TRBJ1-3 TRBV18 TRBD1 TGTGCCAGCTCACCAAGGACAGGGGCTGGAAACACCATATATTTT CASSPRTGAGNTIYF
. TRBJ2-1 TRBV24-1 . TGTGCCACCAAGGGACCTGGCGGGGACTACAATGAGCAGTTCTTC CATKGPGGDYNEQFF
. TRBJ2-1 TRBV5-1 . TGCGCCAGCAGCTCTCGTAGGGGCCAGTACAATGAGCAGTTCTTC CASSSRRGQYNEQFF
. TRBJ1-4 TRBV5-1 . TGCGCCAGCAGCTTGAGGGGGGGAGGTTCGGAAAAACTGTTTTTT CASSLRGGGSEKLFF
. TRBJ1-2 TRBV19 . TGTGCCAGTAGTACTACATCCCGGGATCCGAGGAACTATGGCTACACCTTC CASSTTSRDPRNYGYTF
. TRBJ2-5 TRBV6-5 . TGTGCCAGCAGTTATTACAGGGAGGAGACCCAGTACTTC CASSYYREETQYF
. TRBJ1-2 TRBV10-1 TRBD1 TGCGCCAGCAGTGAGTCGATGGGACAGCTGGAGGGCTACACCTTC CASSESMGQLEGYTF
. TRBJ2-3 TRBV27 TRBD2 TGTGCCAGCACTCCCCGGCGGGGGGCCGCCGATACGCAGTATTTT CASTPRRGAADTQYF
. TRBJ2-7 TRBV5-4 . TGTGCCAGCAACGGACAGAATCCCTACGAGCAGTACTTC CASNGQNPYEQYF
. TRBJ2-7 TRBV4-2 . TGTGCCAGCAGCCAAGAGGGGGGGGCCTTCTACGAGCAGTACTTC CASSQEGGAFYEQYF
. TRBJ2-2 TRBV4-1 . TGCGCCAGCAGCTCGGGACACAGGAACACCGGGGAGCTGTTTTTT CASSSGHRNTGELFF
. TRBJ1-2 TRBV2 TRBD1 TGTGCCAGCAGATTACAGGGGAACTATGGCTACACCTTC CASRLQGNYGYTF
. TRBJ1-4 TRBV3-1/TRBV3-2 . TGTGCCAGCAACAGTCGGGGTGCGGATGAAAAACTGTTTTTT CASNSRGADEKLFF
. TRBJ2-1 TRBV2 . TGTGCCAGCAGTCGAAGCGCCGATCAGACCCGTGAGCAGTTCTTC CASSRSADQTREQFF
. TRBJ2-4 TRBV2 . TGTGCCAGCAGTCGGTATCTTTTGGACATTCAGTACTTC CASSRYLLDIQYF
. TRBJ1-1 TRBV12-3/TRBV12-4 . TGTGCCAGCAGTTTCCAGGTCGGCACTGAAGCTTTCTTT CASSFQVGTEAFF
. TRBJ1-2 TRBV28 TRBD1 TGTGCCAGCAGTTTAGCACAGGGGCCCTATGGCTACACCTTC CASSLAQGPYGYTF
. TRBJ2-5 TRBV6-5 . TGTGCCAGCAGTTACCTAGTTGGGGAGACCCAGTACTTC CASSYLVGETQYF
. TRBJ2-5 TRBV4-2 TRBD2 TGTGCCAGCAGCCAGGAAAGACTAGCGGGGGGAATCCAAGAGACCCAGTACTTC CASSQERLAGGIQETQYF
. TRBJ2-1 TRBV27 . TGTGCCAGCAGTTTAGCGGGTAGCTACAATGAGCAGTTCTTC CASSLAGSYNEQFF
. TRBJ1-6 TRBV5-1 . TGCGCCAGCAGCTTGACAGGGTATAATTCACCCCTCCACTTT CASSLTGYNSPLHF
. TRBJ1-1 TRBV10-2 TRBD1 TGCGCCAGCAGTGAGTGGACAGGGCGGGGAGACACTGAAGCTTTCTTT CASSEWTGRGDTEAFF
. TRBJ2-3 TRBV7-3 TRBD1 TGTGCCAGCAGCTCTTCGGGACAGGGAACAGATACGCAGTATTTT CASSSSGQGTDTQYF
. TRBJ1-2 TRBV19 . TGTGCCAGTAGTACTCCACTGGCGGGGTATGGCTACACCTTC CASSTPLAGYGYTF
once TRBJ1-5 TRBV6-1 TRBD1 TGTGCCAGCAGTGAAGCGGGGACAGGCAGGAGCCAGCCCCAGCATTTT CASSEAGTGRSQPQHF
. TRBJ2-5 TRBV4-2 . TGTGCCAGCAGCCAAGCCACCGCCAGCCAAGAGACCCAGTACTTC CASSQATASQETQYF
. TRBJ1-6 TRBV5-1 TRBD1 TGCGCCAGCAGCTCGACAGGGGGTCGCGGTAATTCACCCCTCCACTTT CASSSTGGRGNSPLHF
. TRBJ2-5 TRBV28 . TGTGCCAGCAGTTTAACGGGTCCCCAAGAGACCCAGTACTTC CASSLTGPQETQYF
. TRBJ1-2 TRBV19 . TGTGCCAGTAGTATAGTAAGACCGGACAGAATATTCTATGGCTACACCTTC CASSIVRPDRIFYGYTF
. TRBJ2-7 TRBV6-5 . TGTGCCAGCAGTTACTCGGGGGGTGCCCTCTCCTACGAGCAGTACTTC CASSYSGGALSYEQYF
. TRBJ1-2 TRBV20-1 . TGCAGTGCTAGTAGTCAGGACTATGGCTACACCTTC CSASSQDYGYTF
. TRBJ1-3 TRBV19 . TGTGCCAGTACAGAGGACGGAGGCACCATATATTTT CASTEDGGTIYF
. TRBJ2-7 TRBV9 TRBD2 TGTGCCAGCAGCGTAGGGACTAGCGGAGCCCCCTTCTACGAGCAGTACTTC CASSVGTSGAPFYEQYF
. TRBJ2-5 TRBV18 . TGTGCCAGCTCACTACAAGAGACCCAGTACTTC CASSLQETQYF
. TRBJ2-4 TRBV7-2 TRBD1 TGTGCCAGCAGCTTTTATGACAGGGCGACAAACATTCAGTACTTC CASSFYDRATNIQYF
. TRBJ2-2 TRBV7-2 TRBD1 TGTGCCAGCAGCACCACAGGGGGTACGAGTACCGGGGAGCTGTTTTTT CASSTTGGTSTGELFF
. TRBJ1-2 TRBV4-1 . TGCGCCAGCAGCCAAGAGACTTTATATGGCTACACCTTC CASSQETLYGYTF
few TRBJ1-2 TRBV20-1 . TGCAGTGCTAGTATAGCTAACTATGGCTACACCTTC CSASIANYGYTF
. TRBJ2-3 TRBV25-1 . TGTGCCAGCAGTGGAGCCACGGATACGCAGTATTTT CASSGATDTQYF
. TRBJ2-1 TRBV27 . TGTGCCAGCAGTTTATTTCCGGAGAACTGGTACAATGAGCAGTTCTTC CASSLFPENWYNEQFF
few TRBJ1-2 TRBV6-1 . TGTGCCAGCAGTGAAACCGTACAGGGACGCTATGGCTACACCTTC CASSETVQGRYGYTF
. TRBJ1-2 TRBV6-5 TRBD1 TGTGCCAGCACCAACCCCAGGGGGGCTAACTATGGCTACACCTTC CASTNPRGANYGYTF
. TRBJ1-5 TRBV12-3/TRBV12-4 . TGTGCCAGCAGATCACCGACTGCAGTTTCCCAGCATTTT CASRSPTAVSQHF
. TRBJ1-4 TRBV7-3 . TGTGCCAGCAGCTTACCCCCCCGCCCGGGACAAGGGGAGGGTGCAACTAATGAAAAACTGTTTTTT CASSLPPRPGQGEGATNEKLFF
. TRBJ2-7 TRBV7-9 TRBD2 TGTGCCAGCAGCTCGAGCGGGAAGTCCCCCTACGAGCAGTACTTC CASSSSGKSPYEQYF
. TRBJ2-7 TRBV27 TRBD1 TGTGCCAGCAGCCAGTGGGACAGGGTCGCCTACGAGCAGTACTTC CASSQWDRVAYEQYF
few TRBJ1-3 TRBV19 . TGTGCCAGTAGCAAAGACAGATCCTCCTCTGGAAACACCATATATTTT CASSKDRSSSGNTIYF
. TRBJ2-1 TRBV7-9 . TGTGCCAGCAGTCCCGACAGATTAACACACAATGAGCAGTTCTTC CASSPDRLTHNEQFF
. TRBJ1-5 TRBV18 . TGTGCCAGCTCGACAGGAAGGGATCAGCCCCAGCATTTT CASSTGRDQPQHF
. TRBJ2-1 TRBV5-1 TRBD1 TGCGCCAGCAGCTTGTCGTTCGGGACAGGGGCCTACTATGAGCAGTTCTTC CASSLSFGTGAYYEQFF
. TRBJ2-2 TRBV2 TRBD1 TGTGCCAGCAGAAGGGGACCAGGGGGCAACACCGGGGAGCTGTTTTTT CASRRGPGGNTGELFF
. TRBJ1-5 TRBV2 . TGTGCCAGCAGTGGTCAGGGACTTAATCAGCCCCAGCATTTT CASSGQGLNQPQHF
. TRBJ1-2 TRBV11-2 TRBD1 TGTGCCAGCAGCTTAACAGGGGATAGGTGGGGCTACACCTTC CASSLTGDRWGYTF